One and the same sample provided the 25 T cell receptor beta chains below, sequenced in a study of T cell changes during pregnancy in multiple sclerosis. Using immunoSEQ multiplex PCR, the repertoire was profiled, and TCRdb retains in-frame clones only, with some absent. The profile shows around 45,000 clones, about nine tenths of them singletons. This sample comprised CD4+ T cells from peripheral blood mononuclear cells, obtained before pregnancy. Source of these receptors: a female donor with multiple sclerosis, enrolled in a pregnancy study.

This clone has only a few counts. This sequence joins TRBV19 and TRBJ1-5, with TRBD1 matching 7 bases. The CDR3 is 15 residues long. From germline, CDR1 is LNHDA and CDR2 SQIVND (reference sequence). The ends lost 5 bases at V and 5 bases at J; junction bases unmatched: 9. In DNA, the CDR3 is TGTGCCAGTAGTCCCCTCGAGGGGGCAGATCAGCCCCAGCATTTT. This translates into CASSPLEGADQPQHF.

CDR3 in amino acids: CASSLSGGAGANVLTF. CDR3 sequence (DNA): TGTGCCAGCAGCTTATCGGGGGGCGCTGGGGCCAACGTCCTGACTTTC. The V and J genes are TRBV7-3 and TRBJ2-6, with D perhaps TRBD2 (7 bases). Germline loops: CDR1 SGHTA, CDR2 FQGTGA. V was shortened by 2 bases and J by 2 bases, with 10 bases between the two germline ends. The CDR3 is 16 residues long.

The rearrangement uses TRBV5-4 and TRBJ2-4, with TRBD2 as a possible D gene (5 bases). This CDR3 has 16 amino acids. The V end lost 0 bases, the J end lost 0 bases, and 10 bases lay between the germline ends. CDR1 is SGHNT and CDR2 is YYREEE in the germline V gene (reference sequence). The CDR3 DNA is TGTGCCAGCAGCTTGGCCGGCGGGCTAGCCAAAAACATTCAGTACTTC. Translated: CASSLAGGLAKNIQYF.

V and J are TRBV6-6 and TRBJ2-1; D call uncertain. The V and J ends lost 6 bases and 4 bases respectively, with 10 bases between them. Germline-derived CDR1 and CDR2 are MNHNY and SVGAGI (reference sequence). CDR3 length: 13 residues. CDR3 protein: CASSYLLYNEQFF. The CDR3, as DNA: TGTGCCAGCAGCTACCTTTTATACAATGAGCAGTTCTTC.

The rearrangement links TRBV7-7 to TRBJ2-5; tentative D call: TRBD1 (5 bases). CDR1 and CDR2 (germline): SSHAT, FNYEAQ (reference sequence). Trimming took 1 base from V and 2 from J, leaving 5 bases between them. The CDR3 spans 13 residues. The CDR3 loop is CASSLDRQETQYF. Here the CDR3 DNA reads TGTGCCAGCAGCTTAGACAGGCAAGAGACCCAGTACTTC.

The rearrangement links TRBV25-1 to TRBJ2-5; D gene ambiguous. CDR1 MGHDK and CDR2 SYGVNS come from the germline V gene. The CDR3 runs 13 residues. Between the trimmed V and J ends, which lost 3 bases and 5 bases, there was a span of 10 bases. The chain's CDR3 is CASSEPGKETQYF. As DNA, the CDR3 is TGTGCCAGCAGTGAGCCAGGAAAGGAGACCCAGTACTTC.

This chain's CDR3 is CASRKGQGVYGYTF. CDR3 DNA sequence: TGTGCCAGCAGGAAGGGACAGGGGGTGTATGGCTACACCTTC. The J gene is TRBJ1-2, the V gene TRBV6-5, with 11 bases identical to TRBD1. This CDR3 comprises 14 residues. The V gene end was trimmed by 6 bases and the J gene end by 5 bases; junction bases not matched to a gene: 5. The V gene's germline CDR1 is MNHEY and CDR2 SVGAGI.

This chain uses TRBV15 with TRBJ2-3; D unclear. Trimming took 7 bases from V and 7 from J, leaving 18 bases between them. Germline assignment: CDR1 LNHNV and CDR2 YYDKDF (reference sequence). This CDR3 has 14 amino acids. The DNA of the CDR3 is TGTGCCACCAACCAAGCGCTTGGTGGATATACGCAGTATTTT. Encoded protein: CATNQALGGYTQYF.

V gene TRBV5-5 combines with J gene TRBJ1-4; 9 bases match TRBD1. After removal of 3 bases from V and 3 bases from J, the junction contained 3 bases not matched to a gene. The germline V gene has CDR1 SGHKS and CDR2 YYEKEE (reference sequence). This CDR3 is 15 amino acids long. The CDR3: CASSYRQGANEKLFF. For the CDR3, the DNA is TGTGCCAGCAGCTACCGACAGGGGGCTAATGAAAAACTGTTTTTT.

The gene calls are TRBV7-2 and TRBJ2-1; 8 bases agree with TRBD2. The germline CDR1 and CDR2 sequences are SGHTA and FQGNSA. V lost 2 bases, J lost 9 bases, and 6 bases stayed unmatched. This CDR3 comprises 14 residues. The DNA of the CDR3 is TGTGCCAGCAGCTTAAAAGCGGGGGAGGTTGAGCAGTTCTTC. Amino acids: CASSLKAGEVEQFF. The whole variable domain, filled in from reference TRBV7-2 and TRBJ2-1, reads GAGVSQSPSNKVTEKGKDVELRCDPISGHTALYWYRQSLGQGLEFLIYFQGNSAPDKSGLPSDRFSAERTGGSVSTLTIQRTQQEDSAVYLCASSLKAGEVEQFFGPGTRLTVL.

This clone was seen only once. V gene TRBV7-2 combines with J gene TRBJ2-1; the match to TRBD2 covers 8 bases. The germline V gene encodes CDR1 SGHTA and CDR2 FQGNSA. With V trimmed by 4 bases and J by 3 bases, 5 bases remained unmatched. CDR3 size: 15 residues. CDR3 in amino acids: CASSSGRAVYNEQFF. The CDR3, as DNA: TGTGCCAGCAGCTCCGGGAGGGCCGTCTACAATGAGCAGTTCTTC.

The chain has TRBV27 and TRBJ1-1; 9 bases are a match to TRBD1. Looked up from germline, CDR1 is MNHEY and CDR2 is SMNVEV (reference sequence). This CDR3 has 16 amino acids. Trimming at V came to 6 bases and at J to 1 base, leaving 9 bases not matched to a gene. The CDR3 region has the DNA TGTGCCAGCAGGATACAGGGGGCGGCTGGGAACACTGAAGCTTTCTTT. Its protein is CASRIQGAAGNTEAFF.

This chain joins TRBV10-1 and TRBJ1-5; 8 bases fit TRBD1. This CDR3 contains 14 residues. J lost 5 bases, V lost 6 bases, and 6 bases had no gene match. Germline V gene data show CDR1 as WNHNN and CDR2 as SYGVQD (reference sequence). This CDR3 is CASSEGTGHQPQHF. The DNA for the CDR3 is TGCGCCAGCAGCGAAGGGACAGGACATCAGCCCCAGCATTTT.

V usage is TRBV10-3 and J usage is TRBJ2-7; D may be TRBD2 (5 bases). This CDR3 comprises 14 residues. The ends were cut back, 3 bases at V and 2 bases at J, with 11 bases in the middle. CDR1 ENHRY and CDR2 SYGVKD come from the germline V gene. Written as DNA, the CDR3 is TGTGCCATCAGTGACGGGGTCGGAGCCTACGAGCAGTACTTC. Translation: CAISDGVGAYEQYF.

Here the CDR3 DNA reads TGTGCCAGCAGTGACCGCGGGGGGCTGGAGACCCAGTACTTC. This codes for CASSDRGGLETQYF. The chain links TRBV2 to TRBJ2-5; 8 bases fit TRBD2. Germline V gene lookup returns CDR1 SNHLY and CDR2 FYNNEI. This CDR3 is built from 14 residues. V shed 3 bases and J 5 bases; nucleotides not matched to a gene: 5.

This clone has a handful of counts. The J gene is TRBJ1-2, the V gene TRBV25-1, with D perhaps TRBD1 (6 bases). V was shortened by 4 bases and J by 7 bases, with 16 bases between the two germline ends. CDR3 length: 14 amino acids. The germline gives CDR1 MGHDK, CDR2 SYGVNS. The CDR3 bases are TGTGCCAGCAGTGCAGGGGTTTTAGAGTCTGGCTACACCTTC. Translated: CASSAGVLESGYTF.

The chain employs TRBV2 and TRBJ2-7; a possible D gene is TRBD2 (5 bases). V was shortened by 7 bases and J by 0 bases, with 13 bases between the two germline ends. The CDR3 is 14 amino acids. CDR1 SNHLY and CDR2 FYNNEI come from the germline V gene. CDR3 in DNA: TGTGCCAGCACCGCAAACGGGGTCTCCTACGAGCAGTACTTC. Its protein is CASTANGVSYEQYF.

This clone was observed a single time. This chain links TRBV5-8 with TRBJ1-6; the D is unclear. The CDR3 is 15 amino acids. Trimming took 7 bases from V and 8 from J, leaving 19 bases between them. CDR1 SGHTS and CDR2 YDEGEE come from the germline V gene. CDR3 DNA sequence: TGTGCCAGCCCCGACTTGGTCGTGCCATATTCACCCCTCCACTTT. Amino acids: CASPDLVVPYSPLHF.

J is TRBJ2-5 and V is TRBV2; 8 bases line up with TRBD2. In germline, CDR1 is SNHLY, CDR2 FYNNEI. The CDR3 extends over 12 amino acids. With V trimmed by 6 bases and J by 4 bases, 1 base remained unmatched. CDR3 sequence (DNA): TGTGCCAGCAGGGGGACTAGAGAGACCCAGTACTTC. This sequence encodes CASRGTRETQYF.

This rearrangement joins TRBV13 to TRBJ2-7, with 11 bases identical to TRBD1. The V gene's germline CDR1 is PRHDT and CDR2 FYEKMQ (reference sequence). V lost 5 bases to trimming and J lost 2 bases; unmatched junction nucleotides: 5. The CDR3 runs to 15 residues. CDR3 residues: CASSGRTGGPYEQYF. The CDR3 coding sequence is TGTGCCAGCAGCGGCCGGACAGGGGGCCCCTACGAGCAGTACTTC.

The rearrangement uses TRBV5-1 and TRBJ2-3; 10 bases agree with TRBD2. The CDR3 contains 17 residues. CDR1 and CDR2 (germline): SGHRS, YFSETQ. The V and J ends lost 7 bases and 0 bases, in that order; junction bases with no gene match: 11. The CDR3 coding sequence is TGCGCCAGCGGCCCCGGGACTAGCGTACCTAGCACAGATACGCAGTATTTT. It encodes CASGPGTSVPSTDTQYF.

V is TRBV12-5 and J is TRBJ2-1; D is uncertain. Germline V gives CDR1 LGHNT, CDR2 FRNRAP. Trimming removed 6 bases from V and 5 bases from J, with 11 bases in between. CDR3 length equals 13 residues. The DNA of the CDR3 is TGTGCTAGTGGCCCCCCCACAGACAATGAGCAGTTCTTC. Its translation: CASGPPTDNEQFF.

In this sample, this clone turned up a few times. The J gene is TRBJ2-7, the V gene TRBV19; 10 positions agree with TRBD1. This CDR3 comprises 13 residues. The junction had 5 bases not matched to a gene; V was cut back by 5 bases and J by 7 bases. CDR1 and CDR2 from the germline V gene are LNHDA and SQIVND (reference sequence). The DNA for the CDR3 is TGTGCCAGTAGTCAACGGACAGGGGGAGAGCAGTACTTC. Translating gives CASSQRTGGEQYF.

The chain is built from TRBV7-3 and TRBJ1-1, with D unresolved. Germline-derived CDR1 and CDR2 are SGHTA and FQGTGA. The V and J ends lost 3 bases and 1 base respectively, with 6 bases between them. The CDR3 covers 13 residues. The CDR3 protein is CASSFTGNTEAFF. CDR3 sequence (DNA): TGTGCCAGCAGCTTTACGGGGAACACTGAAGCTTTCTTT.

The rearrangement links TRBV30 to TRBJ1-5; 11 bases map to TRBD1. Germline trimming cut 4 bases from V and 2 bases from J; bases unmatched to any gene: 4. CDR1 is GTSNPN, CDR2 SVGIG, per germline (reference sequence). The CDR3 runs 15 residues. The CDR3 sequence: CAWNQGQGGNQPQHF. The DNA for the CDR3 is TGTGCCTGGAACCAGGGACAGGGGGGCAATCAGCCCCAGCATTTT.